The T cell receptor (beta chain) under discussion was sequenced for a study of blood T cells in healthy people across ages. Sample-barcoded 5' priming and a J-beta primer mix drove a second PCR of about 6 to 11 cycles. TCRdb re-called the 5' RACE reads with MiXCR, one entry per CDR3 protein. The sample has 1.8 million or so distinct CDR3 sequences, about two fifths seen once. Trimming pared 8 bases from V and 5 bases from J, leaving 12 bases between. The CDR3 runs 12 residues. Total RNA, at least 5 micrograms per sample, was extracted from PBMCs. The chain recombines TRBV12-3 or TRBV12-4 with TRBJ1-2; a possible D gene is TRBD1 (5 bases). Sequencing used blood. The sequence came from a human donor in good health. CDR3 loop: CASRGRGYGYTF. CDR3 coding DNA: TGTGCCAGCCGGGGGAGAGGATATGGCTACACCTTC.